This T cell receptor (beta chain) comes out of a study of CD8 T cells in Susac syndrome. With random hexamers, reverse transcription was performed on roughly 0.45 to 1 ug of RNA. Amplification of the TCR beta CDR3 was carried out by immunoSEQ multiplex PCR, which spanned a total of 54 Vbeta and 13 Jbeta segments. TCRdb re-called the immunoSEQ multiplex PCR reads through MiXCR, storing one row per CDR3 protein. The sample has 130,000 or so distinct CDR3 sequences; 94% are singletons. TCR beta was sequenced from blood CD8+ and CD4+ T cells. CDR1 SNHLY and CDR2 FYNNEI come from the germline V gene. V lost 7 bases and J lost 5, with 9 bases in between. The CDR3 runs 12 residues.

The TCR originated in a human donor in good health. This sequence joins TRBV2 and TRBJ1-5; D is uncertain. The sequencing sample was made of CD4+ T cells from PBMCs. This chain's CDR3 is CASTSDDQPQHF. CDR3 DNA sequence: TGTGCCAGCACAAGTGACGATCAGCCCCAGCATTTT.